Listed below are T cell receptor beta chains from one sample, sequenced in a study of cytomegalovirus exposure and HLA in healthy donors. Some clones are missing from TCRdb's copy, which holds only in-frame ones; the method was immunoSEQ multiplex PCR. The table lists some 130,000 clones, roughly 82% of them singletons. What was sequenced was PBMCs. These receptors were taken from a male donor in good health and CMV-seropositive. Both conserved end residues are part of each CDR3. Fields, in order: J gene, D gene, clone size, V gene, CDR3 DNA, CDR3 protein. A D gene is named only where the DNA matches it firmly. A row's size may be missing; if present it is once, few, many or a size class.

J gene: TRBJ2-5; D gene: TRBD2; clone size: -; V gene: TRBV7-8; CDR3 DNA: TGTGCCAGCAGCTTAGGTCTAGCGGAAGAGACCCAGTACTTC; CDR3 protein: CASSLGLAEETQYF
J gene: TRBJ2-5; D gene: TRBD1; clone size: few; V gene: TRBV6-5; CDR3 DNA: TGTGCCAGCAGTCCCAGGGGGCGCGAGACCCAGTACTTC; CDR3 protein: CASSPRGRETQYF
J gene: TRBJ2-2; D gene: TRBD2; clone size: -; V gene: TRBV4-2; CDR3 DNA: TGTGCCAGCAGCCAGGAAGATAGCGGGAGTAGCGACACCGGGGAGCTGTTTTTT; CDR3 protein: CASSQEDSGSSDTGELFF
J gene: TRBJ2-5; D gene: TRBD1; clone size: -; V gene: TRBV5-1; CDR3 DNA: TGCGCCAGCAGCTTCCGGACAGGCCGAACCTTCCAAGAGACCCAGTACTTC; CDR3 protein: CASSFRTGRTFQETQYF
J gene: TRBJ2-7; D gene: -; clone size: -; V gene: TRBV5-4; CDR3 DNA: TGTGCCAGCAGCTCAACTAGAAATCTCGAGCAGTACTTC; CDR3 protein: CASSSTRNLEQYF
J gene: TRBJ1-1; D gene: -; clone size: -; V gene: TRBV28; CDR3 DNA: TGTGCCAGCATCTCCCCATCAGGGGAAGGCACTGAAGCTTTCTTT; CDR3 protein: CASISPSGEGTEAFF
J gene: TRBJ1-6; D gene: -; clone size: -; V gene: TRBV25-1; CDR3 DNA: TGTGCCAGCAGTAATACAGGGCCGAGTAATTCACCCCTCCACTTT; CDR3 protein: CASSNTGPSNSPLHF
J gene: TRBJ2-3; D gene: TRBD2; clone size: -; V gene: TRBV10-3; CDR3 DNA: TGTGCCATCTGGAGTCCTAGCGGGACCCAAGGGAGCACAGATACGCAGTATTTT; CDR3 protein: CAIWSPSGTQGSTDTQYF
J gene: TRBJ2-7; D gene: TRBD1; clone size: -; V gene: TRBV19; CDR3 DNA: TGTGCCAGTAGTATAGGACAGGGGGTCCTCTACGAGCAGTACTTC; CDR3 protein: CASSIGQGVLYEQYF
J gene: TRBJ2-7; D gene: -; clone size: -; V gene: TRBV11-1; CDR3 DNA: TGTGCCAGCAGGGAAGGAGTCTACGAGCAGTACTTC; CDR3 protein: CASREGVYEQYF
J gene: TRBJ2-6; D gene: TRBD1; clone size: -; V gene: TRBV28; CDR3 DNA: TGTGCCAGCAGTTCCAGGGGGCCTGGGGCCAACGTCCTGACTTTC; CDR3 protein: CASSSRGPGANVLTF
J gene: TRBJ2-3; D gene: TRBD2; clone size: once; V gene: TRBV28; CDR3 DNA: TGTGCCAGCAGTCAACAACTAGCGGGAGGGCTAGATACGCAGTATTTT; CDR3 protein: CASSQQLAGGLDTQYF
J gene: TRBJ2-7; D gene: -; clone size: -; V gene: TRBV9; CDR3 DNA: TGTGCCAGCAGCTCACGGGACACCTACGAGCAGTACTTC; CDR3 protein: CASSSRDTYEQYF
J gene: TRBJ2-5; D gene: -; clone size: -; V gene: TRBV13; CDR3 DNA: TGTGCCAGCAGCTTAGGGACAGGCACACGCGGGGAGACCCAGTACTTC; CDR3 protein: CASSLGTGTRGETQYF
J gene: TRBJ2-1; D gene: -; clone size: -; V gene: TRBV7-6; CDR3 DNA: TGTGCCAGCAGCCCCCTTGCGAGCTCCTACAATGAGCAGTTCTTC; CDR3 protein: CASSPLASSYNEQFF
J gene: TRBJ2-2; D gene: -; clone size: few; V gene: TRBV11-2; CDR3 DNA: TGTGCCAGCACCTCTACTACAGGGTTCACCGGGGAGCTGTTTTTT; CDR3 protein: CASTSTTGFTGELFF
J gene: TRBJ2-3; D gene: -; clone size: -; V gene: TRBV4-3; CDR3 DNA: TGCGCCAGCAGCCAAGATGGGACTGTCACAGATACGCAGTATTTT; CDR3 protein: CASSQDGTVTDTQYF
J gene: TRBJ2-6; D gene: -; clone size: few; V gene: TRBV28; CDR3 DNA: TGTGCCAGCGAACGTTCAGAGACTGGGGCCAACGGCCTGACTTTC; CDR3 protein: CASERSETGANGLTF
J gene: TRBJ2-1; D gene: TRBD2; clone size: -; V gene: TRBV11-1; CDR3 DNA: TGTGCCAGCAGCCTAGGGGGAATAGCGGGAGGGCCCCGCGTAGATGAGCAGTTCTTC; CDR3 protein: CASSLGGIAGGPRVDEQFF
J gene: TRBJ2-7; D gene: TRBD2; clone size: -; V gene: TRBV7-2; CDR3 DNA: TGTGCCAGCAGCCTCCGACGGGCGGGAGGCCGATACGAGCAGTACTTC; CDR3 protein: CASSLRRAGGRYEQYF
J gene: TRBJ1-6; D gene: -; clone size: -; V gene: TRBV9; CDR3 DNA: TGTGCCAGCAGCGTAGGAGCGAGTAATTCACCCCTCCACTTT; CDR3 protein: CASSVGASNSPLHF
J gene: TRBJ2-5; D gene: -; clone size: -; V gene: TRBV19; CDR3 DNA: TGTGCCAGTAGTTCCCAGGGGATCCAAGAGACCCAGTACTTC; CDR3 protein: CASSSQGIQETQYF
J gene: TRBJ2-7; D gene: -; clone size: few; V gene: TRBV7-2; CDR3 DNA: TGTGCCAGCAGCCCCCACATGAGGGGAGGCGAGCAGTACTTC; CDR3 protein: CASSPHMRGGEQYF
J gene: TRBJ2-6; D gene: -; clone size: -; V gene: TRBV9; CDR3 DNA: TGTGCCAGCAGCGCCCCCCTACAGGGCTCTGGGGCCAACGGCCTGACTTTC; CDR3 protein: CASSAPLQGSGANGLTF
J gene: TRBJ2-7; D gene: TRBD2; clone size: -; V gene: TRBV5-1; CDR3 DNA: TGCGCCAGCAGCTTGGAAATAGCGGGAGGGAAAGCCTACGAGCAGTACTTC; CDR3 protein: CASSLEIAGGKAYEQYF
J gene: TRBJ1-2; D gene: -; clone size: -; V gene: TRBV19; CDR3 DNA: TGTGCCAGTAGTATAGATCAAAGGAGAACGATCTTC; CDR3 protein: CASSIDQRRTIF
J gene: TRBJ1-6; D gene: -; clone size: -; V gene: TRBV7-9; CDR3 DNA: TGTGCCAGCAGCTTAGGTGGTCTTGGCTCACCCCTCCACTTT; CDR3 protein: CASSLGGLGSPLHF
J gene: TRBJ2-1; D gene: TRBD2; clone size: -; V gene: TRBV30; CDR3 DNA: TGTGCCTGGAGCTGGCGGGAGGGCCCAGATGAGCAGTTCTTC; CDR3 protein: CAWSWREGPDEQFF
J gene: TRBJ2-5; D gene: TRBD2; clone size: -; V gene: TRBV19; CDR3 DNA: TGTGCCAGTAGCGGGACTAGCGGTCCACAAGAGACCCAGTACTTC; CDR3 protein: CASSGTSGPQETQYF
J gene: TRBJ2-7; D gene: TRBD2; clone size: -; V gene: TRBV7-8; CDR3 DNA: TGTGCCAGCAGCTTAGATTCGACTAGCAATTTTGACGAGCAGTACTTC; CDR3 protein: CASSLDSTSNFDEQYF
J gene: TRBJ1-1; D gene: TRBD1; clone size: -; V gene: TRBV11-2; CDR3 DNA: TGTGCCAGCAGCCCCCCCGGGGGACAGATGAACACTGAAGCTTTCTTT; CDR3 protein: CASSPPGGQMNTEAFF
J gene: TRBJ2-5; D gene: TRBD1; clone size: -; V gene: TRBV6-1; CDR3 DNA: TGTGCCAGCAGTGGTCGGACAGGCGCAATGGAGACCCAGTACTTC; CDR3 protein: CASSGRTGAMETQYF
J gene: TRBJ2-4; D gene: -; clone size: -; V gene: TRBV7-2; CDR3 DNA: TGTGCCAGCAGCTTAAGACCCGGGACACAAGCCAAAAACATTCAGTACTTC; CDR3 protein: CASSLRPGTQAKNIQYF
J gene: TRBJ2-7; D gene: TRBD1; clone size: -; V gene: TRBV10-3; CDR3 DNA: TGTGCAACGGGACAGGGGGCTTTTGTCGAGCAGTACTTC; CDR3 protein: CATGQGAFVEQYF
J gene: TRBJ1-1; D gene: -; clone size: -; V gene: TRBV29-1; CDR3 DNA: TGCAGCGTTGACCAAAACACTGAAGCTTTCTTT; CDR3 protein: CSVDQNTEAFF
J gene: TRBJ1-1; D gene: TRBD1; clone size: few; V gene: TRBV7-2; CDR3 DNA: TGTGCCAGCAGCTTATTTGGCCCCGGGACAGGGGGAGAAGCTTTCTTT; CDR3 protein: CASSLFGPGTGGEAFF
J gene: TRBJ1-6; D gene: -; clone size: -; V gene: TRBV15; CDR3 DNA: TGTGCCACCAGCAGAGATCCGTCGGGAGAACCCCTCCACTTT; CDR3 protein: CATSRDPSGEPLHF
J gene: TRBJ1-1; D gene: -; clone size: -; V gene: TRBV28; CDR3 DNA: TGTGCCAGCAGTCTTGGTCAGACACTTGAAGCTTTCTTT; CDR3 protein: CASSLGQTLEAFF
J gene: TRBJ2-1; D gene: TRBD2; clone size: -; V gene: TRBV27; CDR3 DNA: TGTGCCAGCAGTTGGACTAGCCGAAATGAGCAGTTCTTC; CDR3 protein: CASSWTSRNEQFF
J gene: TRBJ1-2; D gene: -; clone size: -; V gene: TRBV7-9; CDR3 DNA: TGTGCCAGCAGCTTAGCCGGGGACTATGGCTACACCTTC; CDR3 protein: CASSLAGDYGYTF
J gene: TRBJ2-7; D gene: TRBD2; clone size: -; V gene: TRBV6-1; CDR3 DNA: TGTGCCAGCAGTACCGAAGCGGGGTCCTACGAGCAGTACTTC; CDR3 protein: CASSTEAGSYEQYF